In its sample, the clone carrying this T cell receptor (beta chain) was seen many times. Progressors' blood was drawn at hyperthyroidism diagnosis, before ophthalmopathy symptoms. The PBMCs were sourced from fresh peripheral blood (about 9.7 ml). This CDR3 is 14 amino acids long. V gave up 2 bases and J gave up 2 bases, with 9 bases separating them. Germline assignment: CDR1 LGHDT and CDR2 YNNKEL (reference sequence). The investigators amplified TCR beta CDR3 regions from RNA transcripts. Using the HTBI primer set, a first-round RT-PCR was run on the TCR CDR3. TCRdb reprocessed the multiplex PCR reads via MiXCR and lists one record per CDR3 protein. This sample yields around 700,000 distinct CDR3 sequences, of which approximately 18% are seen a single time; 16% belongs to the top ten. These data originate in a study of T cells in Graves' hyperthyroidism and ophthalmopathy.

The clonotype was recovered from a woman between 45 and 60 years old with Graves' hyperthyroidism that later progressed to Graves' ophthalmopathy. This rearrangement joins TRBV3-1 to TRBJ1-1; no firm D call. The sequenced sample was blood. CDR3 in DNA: TGTGCCAGCAGCCAACTAGCCATCAACACTGAAGCTTTCTTT. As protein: CASSQLAINTEAFF.